This is a list of T cell receptor beta chains from one sample in a study of T cells after yellow fever vaccination. TCRdb reprocessed the 5' RACE reads with MiXCR, giving one entry per CDR3 protein. Of approximately 260,000 distinct CDR3 sequences in the sample, about an eighth were seen once. This specimen was CD4+ T cells sorted from PBMCs, taken 45 days after the yellow fever booster vaccination. The source of these receptors is a man between 25 and 39 years old who received the YFV17D yellow fever vaccine. The CDR3 runs from the conserved cysteine through the conserved F or W. Each record gives: J gene, V gene, clone size, D gene, CDR3 DNA, CDR3 protein. A D gene is named only where the DNA matches it firmly. Expanded clones get a size class; other rows say once, few or many, or leave the size out.

J: TRBJ2-5
V: TRBV12-3/TRBV12-4
size: NA
D: TRBD1
DNA: TGTGCCAGTGGGCCGGGACAGGGGGATGAGACCCAGTACTTC
CDR3: CASGPGQGDETQYF

J: TRBJ2-7
V: TRBV6-2/TRBV6-3
size: NA
D: NA
DNA: TGTGCCAGCAGTAACCCCCCCGCGGTTACCTACGAGCAGTACTTC
CDR3: CASSNPPAVTYEQYF

J: TRBJ2-6
V: TRBV7-2
size: many
D: NA
DNA: TGTGCCAGCAGCTTACTAACCAGCTCTGGGGCCAACGTCCTGACTTTC
CDR3: CASSLLTSSGANVLTF

J: TRBJ1-6
V: TRBV4-3
size: NA
D: TRBD1
DNA: TGCGCCAGCAGCCAAGATGACAGGGATAATAATTCACCCCTCCACTTT
CDR3: CASSQDDRDNNSPLHF

J: TRBJ2-5
V: TRBV7-9
size: NA
D: TRBD2
DNA: TGTGCCAGCAGCCCGGGACTAGCGGGATTTGAGACCCAGTACTTC
CDR3: CASSPGLAGFETQYF

J: TRBJ2-6
V: TRBV10-3
size: NA
D: NA
DNA: TGTGCCATCGGGAATCAGGGTTCCACTGGGGCCAACGTCCTGACTTTC
CDR3: CAIGNQGSTGANVLTF

J: TRBJ2-1
V: TRBV7-9
size: NA
D: NA
DNA: TGTGCCAGCAGTCCTTGGCTAGCGAACTACAATGAGCAGTTCTTC
CDR3: CASSPWLANYNEQFF

J: TRBJ2-5
V: TRBV6-1
size: few
D: NA
DNA: TGTGCCGCTCGTGGGGCGGGCCTGGAGACCCAGTACTTC
CDR3: CAARGAGLETQYF

J: TRBJ2-6
V: TRBV4-3
size: few
D: NA
DNA: TGCGCCAGCAGTACTGGACACCTAAGCTCTGGGGCCAACGTCCTGACTTTC
CDR3: CASSTGHLSSGANVLTF

J: TRBJ2-2
V: TRBV27
size: few
D: NA
DNA: TGTGCCAGCATAAAAGGGGCAGGGGCTCACGGGGAGCTGTTTTTT
CDR3: CASIKGAGAHGELFF

J: TRBJ2-7
V: TRBV20-1
size: NA
D: TRBD1
DNA: TGCAGTGCTAATCTACAGGGGGGTCTACACGAGCAGTACTTC
CDR3: CSANLQGGLHEQYF

J: TRBJ2-7
V: TRBV7-8
size: few
D: TRBD1
DNA: TGTGCCAGCAGCTTAGCAGGGACAGGGGCGAGCGAGCAGTACTTC
CDR3: CASSLAGTGASEQYF

J: TRBJ2-4
V: TRBV5-6
size: once
D: TRBD2
DNA: TGTGCCAGCAGCTTCTCTGCTAGCGGTAGGTCCCGGGGCATTCAGTACTTC
CDR3: CASSFSASGRSRGIQYF

J: TRBJ1-2
V: TRBV12-3/TRBV12-4
size: NA
D: NA
DNA: TGTGCCAGCAGTTTTTACGGTCGTGGCTACACCTTC
CDR3: CASSFYGRGYTF

J: TRBJ2-1
V: TRBV30
size: few
D: TRBD2
DNA: TGTGCCAAGGCAACGGGAGGGCCCTACAATGAGCAGTTCTTC
CDR3: CAKATGGPYNEQFF

J: TRBJ2-2
V: TRBV4-2
size: NA
D: TRBD1
DNA: TGTGCCAGCAGCCAAGATCCGGACAGGGGGGCCGGGGAGCTGTTTTTT
CDR3: CASSQDPDRGAGELFF

J: TRBJ2-7
V: TRBV21-1
size: few
D: NA
DNA: TGTGCCAGCAGCAGACTCCCAGGCATGGGCTTC
CDR3: CASSRLPGMGF

J: TRBJ2-7
V: TRBV12-3/TRBV12-4
size: many
D: NA
DNA: TGTGCCAGCAAGGGGGGTGGGACTCGCCTTGACGCCGAGCAGTACTTC
CDR3: CASKGGGTRLDAEQYF

J: TRBJ1-6
V: TRBV9
size: NA
D: NA
DNA: TGTGCCAGCAGCGCTTTTAACCGGGGACTTAATTCACCCCTCCACTTT
CDR3: CASSAFNRGLNSPLHF

J: TRBJ2-7
V: TRBV7-9
size: few
D: NA
DNA: TGTGCCAGCAGCTTTCCGGGAACCTACGAGCAGTACTTC
CDR3: CASSFPGTYEQYF

J: TRBJ2-7
V: TRBV15
size: NA
D: NA
DNA: TGTGCCACCAGCAGAGATAGGGGGGCTTGGAACGAGCAGTACTTC
CDR3: CATSRDRGAWNEQYF

J: TRBJ2-7
V: TRBV7-9
size: few
D: TRBD2
DNA: TGTGCCAGCAGCTTACGGGAGGTCTCCTACGAGCAGTACTTC
CDR3: CASSLREVSYEQYF